The T cell receptor beta chain described here comes from a study of shared clonotypes between healthy human individuals. Generated by immunoSEQ multiplex PCR, the TCRdb table keeps only in-frame clones and is missing some. The sample consists of about 2.3 million clones, 85% to 95% of them appearing once. J was trimmed by 2 bases and V by 5 bases; bases with no gene match: 8. Per germline, CDR1 SEHNR and CDR2 FQNEAQ (reference sequence). The CDR3 sequence is 16 residues long. The V gene is TRBV7-9, the J gene TRBJ2-2, with 7 nucleotides matching TRBD2. The sequence was obtained from a man aged 18-30 years in good health. Some clones in this sample may be carry-over from other donors' samples. Sequencing input: naive CD4+ T cells from PBMCs. The sample's subset: CD45RA+ positively selected. Here the CDR3 reads CASSKKSGKNTGELFF. The CDR3 region has the DNA TGTGCCAGCAGCAAGAAAAGCGGGAAAAACACCGGGGAGCTGTTTTTT.